What follows are 19 T cell receptor beta chains derived from one specimen sequenced in a study of cytomegalovirus exposure and HLA in healthy donors. The study ran its PCR with 60 Vbeta and 13 Jbeta primers. TCRdb's copy holds only in-frame clones and misses some; the assay was immunoSEQ multiplex PCR. This table has around 92,000 clones, over 75% appearing once. Specimen: PBMCs. The origin of the receptors is a female donor in good health and CMV-seropositive.

The chain carries TRBV30 and TRBJ2-5; 10 bases agree with TRBD1. The DNA matches TRBJ2-7 better at its end, which makes the J call doubtful. CDR1 GTSNPN and CDR2 SVGIG come from the germline V gene (reference sequence). The CDR3 is 16 residues long. The CDR3 bases are TGTGCCTGGAGCACCCCGTGGGACAGGGGCCACTACGAGCAGTACTTC. It translates to CAWSTPWDRGHYEQYF.

The genes are TRBV7-7 and TRBJ2-1; D is perhaps TRBD2 (6 bases). Trimming cost V 5 bases and J 10 bases, with 15 bases left between them. From germline, CDR1 is SSHAT and CDR2 FNYEAQ (reference sequence). This CDR3 region has 13 residues. The CDR3 loop reads CASSRTGTHEQFF. The CDR3 DNA follows: TGTGCCAGCAGCCGAACCGGGACTCACGAGCAGTTCTTC.

The CDR3, as DNA: TGTGCCAGCAGCTTAGCACCAGAAGACTACGAGCAGTACTTC. This codes for CASSLAPEDYEQYF. This sequence joins TRBV7-9 and TRBJ2-5, with D hard to call. Judging by the DNA end, TRBJ2-7 fits better; the J call may be wrong. The germline V gene has CDR1 SEHNR and CDR2 FQNEAQ (reference sequence). This CDR3 is built from 14 residues.

CDR3 loop: CASSVTQGSPLHF. The CDR3 nucleotides read TGCGCCAGCAGCGTTACCCAGGGATCACCCCTCCACTTT. V gene TRBV5-1 combines with J gene TRBJ1-6; tentatively, D is TRBD1 (5 bases). The germline CDR1 and CDR2 sequences are SGHRS and YFSETQ. The length of the CDR3 is 13 residues. Trimming left V 4 bases short and J 10 bases short, with 12 bases between.

V and J are TRBV6-5 and TRBJ1-2, with 7 bases that match TRBD1. CDR3 length: 14 amino acids. After removal of 5 bases from V and 4 bases from J, the junction contained 7 bases not matched to a gene. Germline CDR1 and CDR2: MNHEY and SVGAGI. CDR3 bases: TGTGCCAGCAGTCCACCGGGGGACAGCTATGGCTACACCTTC. This gives the protein CASSPPGDSYGYTF.

The chain couples TRBV7-6 to TRBJ2-7, with TRBD2 identical over 7 bases. Germline lookup yields CDR1 SGHVS and CDR2 FNYEAQ. There are 15 residues in the CDR3. Trimming removed 7 bases from V and 3 bases from J; junction bases left unmatched: 12. This chain's CDR3 is CASNQGGDLNYEQYF. CDR3 nucleotides: TGTGCCAGCAACCAGGGAGGGGATTTGAACTACGAGCAGTACTTC.

This clone was seen just once. The rearrangement uses TRBV15 and TRBJ2-7; D gene unclear. The CDR3 is 14 amino acids. Germline loops: CDR1 LNHNV, CDR2 YYDKDF (reference sequence). The V and J ends lost 4 bases and 2 bases respectively, with 12 bases between them. CDR3 protein: CATSTRLIPYEQYF. The CDR3 DNA follows: TGTGCCACCAGCACGAGATTGATTCCCTACGAGCAGTACTTC.

In DNA form, the CDR3 reads TGTGCCAGCAGTTTTAATGGAGCGAACACCGGGGAGCTGTTTTTT. It is translated as CASSFNGANTGELFF. The V gene is TRBV27, the J gene TRBJ2-2, with D hard to call. Germline V CDR1 and CDR2: MNHEY, SMNVEV (reference sequence). Between the trimmed V and J ends, which lost 3 bases and 0 bases, there was a span of 8 bases. The CDR3 runs to 15 residues.

This chain connects TRBV5-1 to TRBJ1-6; a possible D gene is TRBD1 (5 bases). Trimming took 0 bases from V and 11 from J, leaving 15 bases between them. The CDR3 is 15 residues long. Germline loops: CDR1 SGHRS, CDR2 YFSETQ. The CDR3 region is CASSLGLLTGAPLHF. The CDR3 coding sequence is TGCGCCAGCAGCTTGGGACTGTTGACGGGGGCACCCCTCCACTTT.

In this sample, this clone turned up once. J is TRBJ1-1 and V is TRBV7-2; 10 nucleotides line up with TRBD1. V shed 5 bases and J 3 bases; nucleotides not matched to a gene: 3. Germline values: CDR1 SGHTA, CDR2 FQGNSA. The CDR3 is 14 residues long. The CDR3 sequence: CASSLGTGDTEAFF. The CDR3 DNA follows: TGTGCCAGCAGCCTCGGGACAGGGGACACTGAAGCTTTCTTT.

The chain links TRBV2 to TRBJ2-3; 8 positions match TRBD2. V dropped 5 bases and J dropped 2; count of bases not matched to a gene: 3. CDR3 length: 14 amino acids. Germline CDR1 and CDR2: SNHLY and FYNNEI. The CDR3: CASSRAGDTDTQYF. In DNA form, the CDR3 reads TGTGCCAGCAGTCGAGCGGGAGACACAGATACGCAGTATTTT.

This clone was observed a single time. The rearrangement uses TRBV10-2 and TRBJ1-5, with D unclear. The germline V and J ends were trimmed by 3 bases and 4 bases, with 10 bases remaining between them. CDR3 length: 14 residues. CDR1 is WSHSY, CDR2 SAAADI, per germline. This CDR3 reads CASSESGGNQPQHF. Written as DNA, the CDR3 is TGCGCCAGCAGTGAATCAGGAGGGAATCAGCCCCAGCATTTT.

V gene TRBV5-4 combines with J gene TRBJ2-3; TRBD1 is a possible D gene (5 bases). Germline lookup yields CDR1 SGHNT and CDR2 YYREEE (reference sequence). This CDR3 is built from 12 residues. Trimming pared 1 base from V and 7 bases from J, leaving 7 bases between. DNA for the CDR3: TGTGCCAGCAGCTTGAAGGGGAATACGCAGTATTTT. This translates into CASSLKGNTQYF.

This clone was found once. The chain combines TRBV25-1 with TRBJ1-4; D call uncertain. Germline-derived CDR1 and CDR2 are MGHDK and SYGVNS. Trimming shortened V by 5 bases and J by 0 bases, and 19 bases separated the two germline ends. The CDR3 runs to 18 residues. CDR3 DNA sequence: TGTGCCAGCAGTTCCCTGAAGTCAGGCTTTCCAACTAATGAAAAACTGTTTTTT. This gives the protein CASSSLKSGFPTNEKLFF.

J is TRBJ1-2 and V is TRBV20-1; 8 bases map to TRBD1. The V gene's germline CDR1 is DFQATT and CDR2 SNEGSKA (reference sequence). The CDR3 is 11 amino acids. The ends lost 6 bases at V and 4 bases at J; junction bases unmatched: 1. The CDR3, as DNA: TGCAGTGCCGGACAGGGCTATGGCTACACCTTC. Its translation: CSAGQGYGYTF.

The rearrangement links TRBV2 to TRBJ2-5; TRBD1 might be the D (6 bases). Looked up from germline, CDR1 is SNHLY and CDR2 is FYNNEI. The CDR3 runs to 12 residues. Trimming removed 5 bases at V and 4 bases at J, with 8 bases between. The CDR3 region is CASSRTVETQYF. Written as DNA, the CDR3 is TGTGCCAGCAGTCGGACAGTAGAGACCCAGTACTTC. The whole variable domain, filled in from reference TRBV2 and TRBJ2-5, reads EPEVTQTPSHQVTQMGQEVILRCVPISNHLYFYWYRQILGQKVEFLVSFYNNEISEKSEIFDDQFSVERPDGSNFTLKIRSTKLEDSAMYFCASSRTVETQYFGPGTRLLVL.

The chain carries TRBV2 and TRBJ2-2; TRBD1 is a possible D gene (6 bases). This CDR3 has 15 residues. Trimming took off 1 base at V and 0 bases at J, with 6 bases between the two ends. Germline CDR1 reads SNHLY; CDR2 reads FYNNEI. The CDR3 DNA reads TGTGCCAGCAGTGAAGGGACAGCGAACACCGGGGAGCTGTTTTTT. It codes for CASSEGTANTGELFF.

V usage is TRBV10-2 and J usage is TRBJ2-2, with D perhaps TRBD1 (5 bases). The CDR3 has 13 residues. V was clipped by 3 bases and J by 6 bases, with 8 bases between them. The germline CDR1 and CDR2 sequences are WSHSY and SAAADI. The CDR3 loop reads CASSESGPGELFF. In DNA, the CDR3 is TGCGCCAGCAGTGAATCAGGGCCCGGGGAGCTGTTTTTT.

The chain combines TRBV9 with TRBJ1-3; 7 bases fit TRBD1. The length of the CDR3 is 15 residues. Germline V gives CDR1 SGDLS, CDR2 YYNGEE. The J segment lost 0 bases and the V segment lost 3 bases, leaving 3 bases of the junction unmatched. The CDR3 reads CASSAGGPSGNTIYF. The DNA of the CDR3 is TGTGCCAGCAGCGCAGGGGGACCCTCTGGAAACACCATATATTTT. The whole variable domain, filled in from reference TRBV9 and TRBJ1-3, reads DSGVTQTPKHLITATGQRVTLRCSPRSGDLSVYWYQQSLDQGLQFLIQYYNGEERAKGNILERFSAQQFPDLHSELNLSSLELGDSALYFCASSAGGPSGNTIYFGEGSWLTVV.